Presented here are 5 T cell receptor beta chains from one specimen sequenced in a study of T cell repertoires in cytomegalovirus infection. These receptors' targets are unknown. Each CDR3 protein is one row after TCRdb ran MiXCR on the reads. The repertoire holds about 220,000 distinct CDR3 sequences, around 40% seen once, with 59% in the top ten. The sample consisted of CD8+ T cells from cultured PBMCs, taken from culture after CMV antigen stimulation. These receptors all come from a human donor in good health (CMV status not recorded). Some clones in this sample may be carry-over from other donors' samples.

CDR3 bases: TGCGCCAGCAGCGAAACTCCCCAGAACTATGCCTACGAGCAGTACTTC. Translated, it gives CASSETPQNYAYEQYF. The chain has TRBV4-1 and TRBJ2-7; D not certain. Germline CDR1 reads MGHRA; CDR2 reads YSYEKL. Trimming left V 5 bases short and J 2 bases short, with 19 bases between. This CDR3 comprises 16 residues.

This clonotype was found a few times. DNA for the CDR3: TGTGCCAGCAGCCAAGGGAGGCCGGTTGGTCAGCCCCAGCATTTT. As protein: CASSQGRPVGQPQHF. This chain uses TRBV6-6 with TRBJ1-5, with D unresolved. V lost 6 bases and J lost 6, with 18 bases in between. Looked up from germline, CDR1 is MNHNY and CDR2 is SVGAGI (reference sequence). This CDR3 is built from 15 residues.

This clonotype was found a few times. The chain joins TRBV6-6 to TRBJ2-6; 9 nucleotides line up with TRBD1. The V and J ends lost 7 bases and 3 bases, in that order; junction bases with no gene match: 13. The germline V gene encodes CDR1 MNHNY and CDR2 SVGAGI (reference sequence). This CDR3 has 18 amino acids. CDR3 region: CASTPWDRAVNGANVLTF. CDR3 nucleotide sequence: TGTGCCAGCACTCCCTGGGACAGGGCAGTCAATGGGGCCAACGTCCTGACTTTC.

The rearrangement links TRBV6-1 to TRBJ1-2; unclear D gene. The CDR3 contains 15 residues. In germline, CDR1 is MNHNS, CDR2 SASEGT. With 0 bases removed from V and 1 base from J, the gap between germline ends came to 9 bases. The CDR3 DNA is TGTGCCAGCAGTGAAGCCGGTGAACTTAACTATGGCTACACCTTC. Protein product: CASSEAGELNYGYTF.

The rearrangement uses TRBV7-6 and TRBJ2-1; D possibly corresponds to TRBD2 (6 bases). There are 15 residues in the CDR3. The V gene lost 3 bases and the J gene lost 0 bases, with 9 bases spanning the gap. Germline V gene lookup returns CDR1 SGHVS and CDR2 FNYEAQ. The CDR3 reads CASSLPGVSYNEQFF. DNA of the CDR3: TGTGCCAGCAGCTTGCCGGGGGTCTCCTACAATGAGCAGTTCTTC.